Following are 22 T cell receptor beta chains from one sample sequenced in a study of cytomegalovirus exposure and HLA in healthy donors. 13 Jbeta primers and 60 Vbeta primers were used for the PCR. Profiling relied on immunoSEQ multiplex PCR, and the TCRdb table lists in-frame clones only, not all of them. The sample comprises 130,000 to 150,000 clones, over 60% of which are singletons, and about 3% rests with the top ten. Sequencing was carried out using PBMCs. The receptors stem from a man aged 35-49 years in good health and CMV-seropositive.

This chain uses TRBV4-3 with TRBJ2-1, with 10 bases aligning to TRBD2. The CDR3 covers 16 residues. Losses at the gene ends were 4 bases for V and 3 bases for J; bases not matched to a gene: 6. CDR1 LGHNA and CDR2 YSLEER come from the germline V gene. Here the CDR3 reads CASSPRTSGNYNEQFF. The CDR3 nucleotides are TGCGCCAGCAGCCCCCGGACTAGCGGCAACTACAATGAGCAGTTCTTC.

This clone has more than one count but fewer than ten. The chain combines TRBV28 with TRBJ2-2, with D perhaps TRBD2 (5 bases). The V end lost 3 bases, the J end lost 4 bases, and 15 bases lay between the germline ends. The germline V gene has CDR1 MDHEN and CDR2 SYDVKM. The CDR3 extends over 16 amino acids. The CDR3 nucleotides are TGTGCCAGCAGTTTGATGCGGGTGGAAATCACCGGGGAGCTGTTTTTT. This codes for CASSLMRVEITGELFF.

The J gene is TRBJ2-7, the V gene TRBV5-1, with TRBD1 matching 8 bases. The germline CDR1 and CDR2 sequences are SGHRS and YFSETQ. J was trimmed by 2 bases and V by 2 bases; bases with no gene match: 6. The CDR3 totals 15 residues. The CDR3 sequence is CASSLGQGGAYEQYF. CDR3 DNA: TGCGCCAGCAGCTTAGGACAGGGTGGGGCCTACGAGCAGTACTTC.

The V and J genes are TRBV10-3 and TRBJ1-1; TRBD1 aligns across 11 bases. The CDR3 totals 17 residues. The V segment lost 0 bases and the J segment 0 bases; nucleotides outside the gene matches: 3. Germline V gene lookup returns CDR1 ENHRY and CDR2 SYGVKD. As DNA, the CDR3 is TGTGCCATCAGTGAGTCGGGACAGGGGGGATTGAACACTGAAGCTTTCTTT. Its translation is CAISESGQGGLNTEAFF.

The chain couples TRBV10-3 to TRBJ1-5, with TRBD1 as a possible D gene (6 bases). Looked up from germline, CDR1 is ENHRY and CDR2 is SYGVKD. The ends were cut back, 5 bases at V and 3 bases at J, with 11 bases in the middle. The CDR3 runs 14 residues. The CDR3 DNA follows: TGTGCCATCAGTCCTGGGACAATCAATCAGCCCCAGCATTTT. Protein product: CAISPGTINQPQHF.

The chain joins TRBV6-4 to TRBJ2-1; 7 nucleotides agree with TRBD2. Germline V gene lookup returns CDR1 MRHNA and CDR2 SNTAGT. The CDR3 covers 15 residues. Trimming cost V 5 bases and J 9 bases; bases outside gene matches: 13. The CDR3 here is CASSRGTTEGGEQFF. CDR3 bases: TGTGCCAGCAGTCGAGGGACTACGGAGGGTGGTGAGCAGTTCTTC.

The CDR3 DNA reads TGCGCCAGCAGCTCCAAGTTTAAGGCTTACGGGAGAAACGGGTCCTACAATGAGCAGTTCTTC. Translated: CASSSKFKAYGRNGSYNEQFF. The chain joins TRBV5-1 to TRBJ2-1; D is possibly TRBD2 (6 bases). V was trimmed by 3 bases and J by 1 base, leaving 29 bases between them. The CDR3 covers 21 residues. Per the germline V gene, CDR1 is SGHRS and CDR2 is YFSETQ.

V gene TRBV29-1 combines with J gene TRBJ1-1, with unresolved D. The V end was cut by 3 bases, the J end by 10 bases, with 18 bases between. Germline CDR1 is SQVTM and CDR2 is ANQGSEA. The CDR3 runs 13 residues. The CDR3 is CSVDGVGIRGAFF. The CDR3 DNA sequence: TGCAGCGTTGACGGCGTCGGTATTAGAGGAGCTTTCTTT. The full variable domain, rest sourced from reference TRBV29-1 and TRBJ1-1, is SAVISQKPSRDICQRGTSLTIQCQVDSQVTMMFWYRQQPGQSLTLIATANQGSEATYESGFVIDKFPISRPNLTFSTLTVSNMSPEDSSIYLCSVDGVGIRGAFFGQGTRLTVV.

The chain joins TRBV4-1 to TRBJ2-7; TRBD2 agrees at 14 bases. The germline CDR1 and CDR2 sequences are MGHRA and YSYEKL. After removal of 4 bases from V and 3 bases from J, the junction contained 5 bases not matched to a gene. The CDR3 has 16 residues. CDR3: CASSLSGLAGDYEQYF. For the CDR3, the DNA is TGCGCCAGCAGCCTTTCGGGACTAGCGGGAGACTACGAGCAGTACTTC.

The V gene is TRBV21-1, the J gene TRBJ2-2; the table's D call, TRBD1, was not checked against the DNA. TRBV21-1 is a documented pseudogene. The CDR3 has 16 residues. The CDR3 nucleotides read TGTGCCAGCAGCAAAGACAGGGGGGGAATCTTCGGGGAGCTGTTTTTT. It translates to CASSKDRGGIFGELFF.

The V and J genes are TRBV18 and TRBJ1-5; D is possibly TRBD1 (6 bases). Germline CDR1 reads KGHSH; CDR2 reads LQKENI. This CDR3 has 15 amino acids. Between the trimmed V and J ends, which lost 3 bases and 0 bases, there was a span of 9 bases. CDR3 protein: CASSPGQNSNQPQHF. As DNA, the CDR3 is TGTGCCAGCTCACCCGGACAGAATAGCAATCAGCCCCAGCATTTT.

The chain links TRBV7-8 to TRBJ1-3; the D gene is possibly TRBD1 (5 bases). V lost 5 bases to trimming and J lost 0 bases, with 14 bases between them. Germline values: CDR1 SGHVS, CDR2 FQNEAQ. The CDR3 is 16 residues long. Here the CDR3 reads CASSPQGHPSGNTIYF. The CDR3 nucleotides are TGTGCCAGCAGCCCCCAAGGACACCCCTCTGGAAACACCATATATTTT.

This clone was seen only once. The chain is built from TRBV5-4 and TRBJ2-3; 10 bases line up with TRBD2. Trimming at V came to 0 bases and at J to 7 bases, leaving 8 bases not matched to a gene. Germline CDR1 SGHNT, CDR2 YYREEE (reference sequence). The length of the CDR3 is 16 residues. The CDR3 loop reads CASSLDGTSEKYTQYF. The CDR3 DNA follows: TGTGCCAGCAGCTTGGATGGGACTAGCGAGAAATATACGCAGTATTTT.

The chain uses TRBV6-4 and TRBJ2-1; the match to TRBD2 covers 14 bases. Germline CDR1 is MRHNA and CDR2 is SNTAGT. V shed 4 bases, J shed 11 bases, and the junction held 4 bases outside the gene matches. The CDR3 has 14 amino acids. CDR3 bases: TGTGCCAGCAGTGCGGGACTAGCGGGAGATAAGCAGTTCTTC. Encoded protein: CASSAGLAGDKQFF.

This clone appeared once. The J gene is TRBJ2-7, the V gene TRBV6-5; the D gene is possibly TRBD1 (6 bases). The ends were cut back, 4 bases at V and 4 bases at J, with 17 bases in the middle. The CDR3 sequence is 15 residues long. Germline V lookup: CDR1 MNHEY, CDR2 SVGAGI. The CDR3 nucleotides read TGTGCCAGCAGTTCCCGACAGGTTGCCCTTTACGAGCAGTACTTC. This sequence encodes CASSSRQVALYEQYF.

V gene TRBV7-2 combines with J gene TRBJ2-7, with TRBD2 matching over 7 bases. Germline CDR1 is SGHTA and CDR2 is FQGNSA. The CDR3 is 15 residues long. J lost 0 bases, V lost 7 bases, and 9 bases had no gene match. In DNA form, the CDR3 reads TGTGCCAGCACCCTAGGGGCTAGCGGCTCCTACGAGCAGTACTTC. Translation: CASTLGASGSYEQYF. The entire variable domain, with the rest obtained from reference TRBV7-2 and TRBJ2-7, is as follows: GAGVSQSPSNKVTEKGKDVELRCDPISGHTALYWYRQSLGQGLEFLIYFQGNSAPDKSGLPSDRFSAERTGGSVSTLTIQRTQQEDSAVYLCASTLGASGSYEQYFGPGTRLTVT.

This clone was seen a few times. This sample also contains other DNA sequences that code for the same CDR3. The chain employs TRBV30 and TRBJ2-7; D gene uncertain. Germline CDR1 reads GTSNPN; CDR2 reads SVGIG (reference sequence). This CDR3 is 11 amino acids long. V shed 0 bases and J shed 4 bases, with 4 bases lying between them. CDR3 region: CAWSVRYEQYF. CDR3 DNA: TGTGCCTGGAGTGTACGGTACGAGCAGTACTTC.

This clone has only a few counts. The V and J genes are TRBV25-1 and TRBJ2-3; D unresolved. This CDR3 comprises 12 residues. Germline CDR1 MGHDK, CDR2 SYGVNS. The V end was cut by 2 bases, the J end by 3 bases, with 3 bases between. The CDR3 DNA reads as TGTGCCAGCAGTGAACATACAGATACGCAGTATTTT. Protein: CASSEHTDTQYF.

This clone has only a few counts. The chain is built from TRBV5-8 and TRBJ1-1, with unresolved D. V lost 0 bases and J 0 bases, leaving 18 bases between the germline ends. The CDR3 extends over 18 amino acids. Germline V gene sequence: CDR1 SGHTS, CDR2 YDEGEE. CDR3 loop: CASSLEVVATGVNTEAFF. The DNA of the CDR3 is TGTGCCAGCAGCTTGGAGGTGGTCGCGACCGGGGTGAACACTGAAGCTTTCTTT.

This chain uses TRBV6-6 with TRBJ2-6; 14 bases align to TRBD2. The CDR3 loop spans 16 amino acids. Germline V lookup: CDR1 MNHNY, CDR2 SVGAGI (reference sequence). V shed 6 bases, J shed 2 bases, and the junction held 0 bases outside the gene matches. The CDR3 region has the DNA TGTGCCAGCAGGGGACTAGCGGGAGCTGGGGCCAACGTCCTGACTTTC. Translation gives CASRGLAGAGANVLTF.

The chain recombines TRBV6-5 with TRBJ2-7, with 11 nucleotides matching TRBD1. The V gene end was trimmed by 6 bases and the J gene end by 5 bases; junction bases not matched to a gene: 6. The CDR3 extends over 14 amino acids. Germline assignment: CDR1 MNHEY and CDR2 SVGAGI. In DNA form, the CDR3 reads TGTGCCAGCAGCCTGGACAGGGGGCCGGACGAGCAGTACTTC. Translation: CASSLDRGPDEQYF.

The V gene is TRBV30, the J gene TRBJ2-1, with 15 positions matching TRBD2. The CDR3 runs to 17 residues. Germline loops: CDR1 GTSNPN, CDR2 SVGIG (reference sequence). Trimming cost V 5 bases and J 11 bases; bases outside gene matches: 16. The CDR3 coding sequence is TGTGCCTGGGAGTGGATCCGGACTAGCGGGAGGGCCGGGAAGCAGTTCTTC. This encodes CAWEWIRTSGRAGKQFF.